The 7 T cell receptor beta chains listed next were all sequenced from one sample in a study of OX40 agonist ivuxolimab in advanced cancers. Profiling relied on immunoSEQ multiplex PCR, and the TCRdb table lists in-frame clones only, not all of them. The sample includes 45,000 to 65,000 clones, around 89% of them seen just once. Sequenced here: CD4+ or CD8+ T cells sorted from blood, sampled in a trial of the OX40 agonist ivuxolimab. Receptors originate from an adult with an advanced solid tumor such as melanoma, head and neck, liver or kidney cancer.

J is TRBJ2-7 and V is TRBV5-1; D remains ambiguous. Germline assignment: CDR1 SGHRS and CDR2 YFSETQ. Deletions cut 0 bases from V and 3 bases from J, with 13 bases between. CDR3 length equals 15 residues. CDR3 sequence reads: CASSLARGNLYEQYF. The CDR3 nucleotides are TGCGCCAGCAGCTTGGCCCGAGGTAACCTCTACGAGCAGTACTTC.

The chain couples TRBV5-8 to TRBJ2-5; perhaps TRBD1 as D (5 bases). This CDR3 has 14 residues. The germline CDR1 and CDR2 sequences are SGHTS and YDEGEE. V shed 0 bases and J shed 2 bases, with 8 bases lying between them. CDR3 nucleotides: TGTGCCAGCAGCTTGGATACAGGACAAGAGACCCAGTACTTC. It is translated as CASSLDTGQETQYF.

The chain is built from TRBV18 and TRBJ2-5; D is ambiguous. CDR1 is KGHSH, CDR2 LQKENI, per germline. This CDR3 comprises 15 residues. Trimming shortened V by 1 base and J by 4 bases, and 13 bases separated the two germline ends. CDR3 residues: CASSPQDGPGETQYF. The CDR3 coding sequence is TGTGCCAGCTCACCACAGGACGGGCCGGGAGAGACCCAGTACTTC.

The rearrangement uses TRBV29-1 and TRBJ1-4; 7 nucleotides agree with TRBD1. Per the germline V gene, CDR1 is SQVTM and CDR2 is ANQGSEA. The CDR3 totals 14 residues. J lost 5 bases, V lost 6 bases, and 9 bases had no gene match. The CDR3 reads CSVAMGTANEKLFF. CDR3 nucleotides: TGCAGCGTGGCAATGGGGACAGCGAATGAAAAACTGTTTTTT. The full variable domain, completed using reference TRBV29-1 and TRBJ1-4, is SAVISQKPSRDICQRGTSLTIQCQVDSQVTMMFWYRQQPGQSLTLIATANQGSEATYESGFVIDKFPISRPNLTFSTLTVSNMSPEDSSIYLCSVAMGTANEKLFFGSGTQLSVL.

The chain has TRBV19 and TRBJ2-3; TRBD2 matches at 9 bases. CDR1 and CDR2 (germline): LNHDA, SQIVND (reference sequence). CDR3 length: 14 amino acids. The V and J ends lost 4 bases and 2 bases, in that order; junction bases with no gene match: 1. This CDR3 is CASSSGRDTDTQYF. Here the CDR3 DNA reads TGTGCCAGTAGTAGCGGGAGGGACACAGATACGCAGTATTTT.

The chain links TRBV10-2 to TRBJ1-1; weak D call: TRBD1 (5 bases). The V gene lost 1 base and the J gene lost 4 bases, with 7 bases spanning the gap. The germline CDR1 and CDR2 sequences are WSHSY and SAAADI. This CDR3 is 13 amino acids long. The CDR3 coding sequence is TGCGCCAGCAGTGAGTTCGGGGGCACTGAAGCTTTCTTT. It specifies CASSEFGGTEAFF.

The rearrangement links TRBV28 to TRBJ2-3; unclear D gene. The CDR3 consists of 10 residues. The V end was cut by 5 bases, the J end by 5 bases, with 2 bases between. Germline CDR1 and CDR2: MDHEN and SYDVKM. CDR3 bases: TGTGCCAGCAGTGGAGATACGCAGTATTTT. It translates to CASSGDTQYF.